This is a list of T cell receptor beta chains from one sample in a study of blood T cells in healthy people across ages. MiXCR was run by TCRdb on the 5' RACE reads, yielding one entry per CDR3 protein. The sample records about a million distinct CDR3 sequences, approximately 38% being singletons. Sequenced sample: blood. The receptor set was obtained from a man aged 18 to 35 in good health. Both conserved end residues are part of each CDR3. A D gene is named only where the DNA matches it firmly. The listing skips clone size in some rows; elsewhere it reads once, few, many or a size class.

V gene	J gene	D gene	clone size	CDR3 protein	CDR3 DNA
TRBV25-1	TRBJ2-7	NA	many	CASSGPGAGNYEQYF	TGTGCCAGCAGTGGACCCGGAGCAGGAAACTACGAGCAGTACTTC
TRBV12-3/TRBV12-4	TRBJ1-1	NA	few	CASSSDRRGTEAFF	TGTGCCAGCAGTTCCGACAGACGAGGGACTGAAGCTTTCTTT
TRBV4-3	TRBJ2-7	NA	many	CASSPWDSGSYEQYF	TGCGCCAGCAGCCCTTGGGACTCCGGCTCCTACGAGCAGTACTTC
TRBV7-2	TRBJ2-3	TRBD1	NA	CASSRPTGRRDTQYF	TGTGCCAGCAGCCGCCCGACAGGGCGGAGAGATACGCAGTATTTT
TRBV5-1	TRBJ2-3	TRBD1	NA	CASSLAGTGYGDTQYF	TGCGCCAGCAGCTTGGCCGGGACAGGGTACGGAGATACGCAGTATTTT
TRBV12-3/TRBV12-4	TRBJ2-3	NA	few	CASNRGVPFYTQYF	TGTGCCAGCAATAGGGGGGTCCCCTTCTATACGCAGTATTTT
TRBV3-1	TRBJ1-2	NA	many	CASSQGSRVYGYTF	TGTGCCAGCAGCCAAGGGTCCAGGGTCTATGGCTACACCTTC
TRBV18	TRBJ1-2	NA	NA	CASSRIGEGGGYTF	TGTGCCAGCTCACGGATAGGAGAAGGAGGGGGCTACACCTTC
TRBV5-1	TRBJ1-2	NA	few	CASSLSGSPIGGYTF	TGCGCCAGCAGCTTGAGCGGCTCGCCCATCGGGGGCTACACCTTT
TRBV4-3	TRBJ1-1	NA	NA	CASSQDQWATGTEAFF	TGCGCCAGCAGCCAAGATCAGTGGGCGACGGGCACTGAAGCTTTCTTT
TRBV6-2/TRBV6-3	TRBJ2-7	TRBD1	NA	CASTEQGFSYEQYF	TGTGCCAGCACTGAACAGGGGTTCTCCTACGAGCAGTACTTC
TRBV6-2/TRBV6-3	TRBJ1-2	NA	NA	CASGTISDTTAWNYGYTF	TGTGCCAGCGGTACAATATCGGACACGACCGCATGGAACTATGGCTACACCTTC
TRBV20-1	TRBJ2-2	NA	few	CSASMGSGELFF	TGCAGTGCTAGTATGGGGTCCGGGGAGCTGTTTTTT
TRBV2	TRBJ2-1	TRBD1	NA	CASSPYRGPQYEQFF	TGTGCCAGCAGTCCTTACAGGGGTCCACAATATGAGCAGTTCTTC
TRBV6-2/TRBV6-3	TRBJ2-2	NA	NA	CASTLTGNTGELFF	TGTGCCAGCACTTTGACAGGGAACACCGGGGAGCTGTTTTTT
TRBV27	TRBJ2-5	NA	NA	CASSLKKVNKQYF	TGTGCCAGCAGTTTAAAGAAGGTCAATAAGCAGTACTTC
TRBV20-1	TRBJ2-5	TRBD2	NA	CSASSSGGYNEQYF	TGCAGTGCTAGCAGTAGCGGGGGTTACAATGAGCAGTACTTC
TRBV29-1	TRBJ2-2	NA	NA	CSVDTSGTGELFF	TGCAGCGTTGACACTTCGGGCACCGGGGAGCTGTTTTTT
TRBV10-3	TRBJ2-7	TRBD2	NA	CAISVSSGGAYEQYF	TGTGCCATCAGTGTATCTAGCGGGGGGGCCTACGAGCAGTACTTC
TRBV5-4	TRBJ2-3	NA	few	CASSPRQGYADTQYF	TGTGCCAGCAGCCCACGACAAGGGTACGCAGATACGCAGTATTTT
TRBV4-3	TRBJ2-1	NA	few	CASSQEVQWATPGEQFF	TGCGCCAGCAGCCAAGAAGTACAATGGGCTACCCCAGGCGAGCAGTTCTTC
TRBV19	TRBJ1-1	NA	few	CARGRAMNTEAFF	TGTGCCAGGGGCCGGGCAATGAACACTGAAGCTTTCTTT
TRBV20-1	TRBJ1-5	NA	NA	CSAAGGPQPQHF	TGCAGTGCGGCGGGGGGGCCTCAGCCCCAGCATTTT
TRBV20-1	TRBJ2-7	TRBD2	NA	CSASGLAGGSGYEQYF	TGCAGTGCTAGCGGATTAGCGGGGGGGTCGGGCTACGAGCAGTACTTC
TRBV5-6	TRBJ1-4	NA	few	CASSSAGEGDEKLFF	TGTGCCAGCAGCTCTGCAGGGGAAGGTGATGAAAAACTGTTTTTT
TRBV6-2/TRBV6-3	TRBJ1-5	NA	NA	CASGPGHLNQPQHF	TGTGCCAGCGGACCGGGACACCTCAATCAGCCCCAGCATTTT
TRBV4-3	TRBJ2-3	NA	NA	CASSQGAEDTQYF	TGCGCCAGCAGCCAAGGTGCGGAAGATACGCAGTATTTT
TRBV20-1	TRBJ2-1	NA	few	CSAKTLGQFF	TGCAGTGCTAAGACATTGGGGCAGTTCTTC
TRBV21-1	TRBJ1-5	NA	NA	CASSPLGKGRDQPQHF	TGTGCCAGCAGCCCCCTGGGCAAGGGCCGCGATCAGCCCCAGCATTTT
TRBV30	TRBJ1-4	NA	NA	CARSPKRSNEKLFF	TGTGCCAGGAGTCCAAAGAGGAGTAATGAAAAACTGTTTTTT
TRBV3-1	TRBJ2-1	NA	NA	CASSPAQGLYYNEQFF	TGTGCCAGCAGCCCCGCCCAGGGACTCTACTACAATGAGCAGTTCTTC
TRBV5-1	TRBJ1-2	NA	many	CASSQEPGQNYGYTF	TGCGCCAGCAGCCAAGAACCGGGACAAAACTATGGCTACACCTTC